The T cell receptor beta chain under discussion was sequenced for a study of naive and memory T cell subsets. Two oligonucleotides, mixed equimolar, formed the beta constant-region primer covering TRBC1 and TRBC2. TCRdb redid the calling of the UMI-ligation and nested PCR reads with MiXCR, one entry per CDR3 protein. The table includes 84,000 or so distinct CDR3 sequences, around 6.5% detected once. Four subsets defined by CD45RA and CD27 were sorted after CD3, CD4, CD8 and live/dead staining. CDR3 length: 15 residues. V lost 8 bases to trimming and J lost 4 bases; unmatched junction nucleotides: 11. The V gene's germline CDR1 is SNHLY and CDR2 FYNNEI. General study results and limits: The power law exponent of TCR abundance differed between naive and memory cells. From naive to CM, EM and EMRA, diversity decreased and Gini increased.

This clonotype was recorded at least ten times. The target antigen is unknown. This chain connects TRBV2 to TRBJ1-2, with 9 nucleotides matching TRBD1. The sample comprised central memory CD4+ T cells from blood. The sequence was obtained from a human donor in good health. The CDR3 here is CASWGQGAFGYGYTF. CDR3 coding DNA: TGTGCCAGCTGGGGACAGGGAGCATTTGGCTATGGCTACACCTTC.